Listed below are T cell receptor beta chains from one sample, sequenced in a study of spatial heterogeneity in lung cancer. TCRdb independently ran MiXCR on the 5' RACE reads; one entry per CDR3 protein. The data contain around 87,000 distinct CDR3 sequences, 9.5% to 15% of them singletons. Sequenced material: PBMCs, taken at surgery. The receptors were sampled from a male donor with early-stage non-small cell lung cancer. Each CDR3 is given with its conserved first and last residue. Fields, in order: D gene, J gene, V gene, clone size, CDR3 DNA, CDR3 protein. The D gene is left open where the match is weak. Only some rows state a clone size, as once, few, many or a class for expanded clones.

TRBD1 TRBJ2-2 TRBV20-1 NA TGCAGTGCTAGAGATTCAGGGACAGGGGGAGTTGGGGAGCTGTTTTTT CSARDSGTGGVGELFF
NA TRBJ2-3 TRBV7-9 NA TGTGCCAGCAGCTCTGATGCAGATACGCAGTATTTT CASSSDADTQYF
NA TRBJ2-1 TRBV5-4 few TGTGCCAGCAGCTTGGTCAGCCCCGGGTACGGTGAGCAGTTCTTC CASSLVSPGYGEQFF
NA TRBJ2-3 TRBV11-2 few TGTGCCAGCAGAGGTGAGGGCCTCACAGATACGCAGTATTTT CASRGEGLTDTQYF
TRBD1 TRBJ1-5 TRBV27 few TGTGCCAGCAGTTTAGAGGGACAGGGCAGGCAGCCCCAGCATTTT CASSLEGQGRQPQHF
NA TRBJ1-5 TRBV19 NA TGTGCCAGTAGAGAGTTGCGTCGGAATCAGCCCCAGCATTTT CASRELRRNQPQHF
NA TRBJ1-5 TRBV2 many TGTGCCAGCAGTGGCGGGGTGCGCAATCAGCCCCAGCATTTT CASSGGVRNQPQHF
TRBD1 TRBJ2-1 TRBV6-2/TRBV6-3 few TGTGCCAGCACTTACCAGGGGGTTGGATACAATGAGCAGTTCTTC CASTYQGVGYNEQFF
NA TRBJ2-7 TRBV9 few TGTGCCAGCAGCGTAGACGGGAGGACAGGGTGGAGCGAGCAGTACTTC CASSVDGRTGWSEQYF
NA TRBJ1-6 TRBV28 NA TGTGCCAGCGGATCCTGGGGGATAAATTCACCCCTCCACTTT CASGSWGINSPLHF
TRBD1 TRBJ2-2 TRBV9 NA TGTGCCAGCAGCGTTAGTCAGGGGGCCGGGGAGCTGTTTTTT CASSVSQGAGELFF
NA TRBJ2-1 TRBV27 many TGTGCCAGCAGCTCCGAAGGACTGGATACCTACAATGAGCAGTTCTTC CASSSEGLDTYNEQFF
NA TRBJ2-1 TRBV2 many TGTGCCAGCAGTGAAGGGGGTTACAATGAGCAGTTCTTC CASSEGGYNEQFF
NA TRBJ1-6 TRBV12-3/TRBV12-4 NA TGTGCCAGCAGTCCCGACGGGAAAAATTCACCCCTCCACTTT CASSPDGKNSPLHF
NA TRBJ2-7 TRBV2 few TGTGCCAGCACTACAACTCCGGGACTGTACTACGAGCAGTACTTC CASTTTPGLYYEQYF